This T cell receptor (beta chain) originates from a study of STAT5B mutations in CD4+ large granular lymphocyte leukemia. The table came from immunoSEQ multiplex PCR; TCRdb's copy has only in-frame clones and leaves some out. There are about 32,000 clones in the sample; around four fifths occur only once, and just over 2.5% lies in the top ten. This clone was seen a single time. With V trimmed by 5 bases and J by 0 bases, 5 bases remained unmatched. From germline, CDR1 is SGHTA and CDR2 FQGNSA. This CDR3 contains 15 residues. The source is a human donor in good health. The rearrangement links TRBV7-2 to TRBJ2-3; the match to TRBD2 covers 7 bases. Sequencing used CD4+ T cells from blood buffy coats. The chain's CDR3 is CASSPTSTSTDTQYF. In DNA form, the CDR3 reads TGTGCCAGCAGCCCGACTAGCACTAGCACAGATACGCAGTATTTT.